These 15 T cell receptor beta chains originate from one sample sequenced in a study of radiation and T cells in renal cell carcinoma. As to time point: baseline pretreatment blood. Treatment: 15 Gy SBRT to primary tumor, nephrectomy 4 weeks later. Measured with immunoSEQ multiplex PCR; TCRdb has only the in-frame clones, and not every one. The data contain 150,000 or so clones, about 88% of them seen just once; the ten biggest clones take up more than 10%. The source was blood, collected from a patient whose treatment included radiotherapy and nephrectomy. Receptors originate from a woman aged 50 to 65 with renal cell carcinoma.

As for this clone: Mismatch with germline at one junction end may stem from a read error. The chain couples TRBV7-7 to TRBJ2-2; tentatively, D is TRBD1 (6 bases). This CDR3 spans 15 amino acids. CDR1 and CDR2 from the germline V gene are SSHAT and FNYEAQ (reference sequence). DNA of the CDR3: TGTGCTAGCAGCCGGGACAATTCGAACACCGGGGAGCTGTTTTTT. Translating gives CASSRDNSNTGELFF.

The chain couples TRBV30 to TRBJ1-4, with a tentative D call TRBD1 (5 bases). V was clipped by 1 base and J by 8 bases, with 11 bases between them. Per the germline V gene, CDR1 is GTSNPN and CDR2 is SVGIG (reference sequence). The CDR3 loop spans 13 amino acids. CDR3 in DNA: TGTGCCTGGAGTGCCATAGGGGCGGAAAAACTGTTTTTT. Translating gives CAWSAIGAEKLFF.

The rearrangement joins TRBV5-1 to TRBJ2-1; TRBD1 matches 8 bases. Germline-derived CDR1 and CDR2 are SGHRS and YFSETQ. With 5 bases clipped from V and 8 bases from J, the junction kept 9 bases outside the gene matches. The CDR3 spans 14 residues. As DNA, the CDR3 is TGCGCCAGCAGGAGGCAGGGGGCGAGGGATGAGCAGTTCTTC. Protein: CASRRQGARDEQFF.

This clone was recorded once. The chain joins TRBV19 to TRBJ1-2; D is perhaps TRBD1 (5 bases). Germline CDR1 and CDR2: LNHDA and SQIVND (reference sequence). The CDR3 contains 14 residues. Trimming left V 6 bases short and J 0 bases short, with 11 bases between. DNA for the CDR3: TGTGCCAGTAGAAATCAGGGTGCTAACTATGGCTACACCTTC. Amino acid sequence: CASRNQGANYGYTF.

The rearrangement uses TRBV6-1 and TRBJ1-5; no clear D gene. Trimming stripped 0 bases from V and 3 bases from J, with 9 bases between. The CDR3 runs to 15 residues. Germline values: CDR1 MNHNS, CDR2 SASEGT. In DNA form, the CDR3 reads TGTGCCAGCAGTGAAGCCCGAGGGTTCAATCAGCCCCAGCATTTT. Translation: CASSEARGFNQPQHF.

The chain employs TRBV6-1 and TRBJ1-6; D perhaps matches TRBD1 (6 bases). The V end was cut by 7 bases, the J end by 9 bases, with 13 bases between. CDR1 is MNHNS, CDR2 SASEGT, per germline. The CDR3 consists of 13 residues. The CDR3 here is CASTPRGSSPLHF. The DNA for the CDR3 is TGTGCCAGCACCCCGAGGGGGAGTTCACCCCTCCACTTT.

The V gene is TRBV5-1, the J gene TRBJ2-7; 12 nucleotides agree with TRBD2. The V gene's germline CDR1 is SGHRS and CDR2 YFSETQ. The CDR3 is 16 residues long. J was trimmed by 0 bases and V by 3 bases; bases with no gene match: 4. The CDR3 sequence: CASSSLLAGGSYEQYF. CDR3 nucleotide sequence: TGCGCCAGCAGCTCGTTACTAGCGGGGGGCTCCTACGAGCAGTACTTC.

The rearrangement joins TRBV18 to TRBJ2-7; 14 nucleotides line up with TRBD2. The CDR3 has 14 amino acids. V gave up 8 bases and J gave up 7 bases; unmatched junction bases: 7. The V gene's germline CDR1 is KGHSH and CDR2 LQKENI. The DNA for the CDR3 is TGTGCCAGCGAGACTAGCGGGGGGGCCGGGGAGCAGTACTTC. This sequence encodes CASETSGGAGEQYF.

The chain couples TRBV19 to TRBJ2-2, with D perhaps assigned TRBD1 or TRBD2 (5 bases each). The germline V gene encodes CDR1 LNHDA and CDR2 SQIVND (reference sequence). V lost 2 bases and J 6 bases, leaving 10 bases between the germline ends. The CDR3 is 14 amino acids. CDR3 protein: CASSIWGNPGELFF. The CDR3 DNA sequence: TGTGCCAGTAGTATATGGGGGAATCCCGGGGAGCTGTTTTTT.

This chain joins TRBV5-5 and TRBJ1-1; D remains unclear. V was pared by 0 bases and J by 0 bases, with 6 bases between. Germline assignment: CDR1 SGHKS and CDR2 YYEKEE (reference sequence). This CDR3 spans 14 amino acids. The CDR3 sequence is CASSLGTVNTEAFF. Written as DNA, the CDR3 is TGTGCCAGCAGCTTGGGGACGGTGAACACTGAAGCTTTCTTT.

V is TRBV5-4 and J is TRBJ2-5; 10 bases are a match to TRBD2. CDR1 SGHNT and CDR2 YYREEE come from the germline V gene (reference sequence). Germline trimming cut 0 bases from V and 4 bases from J; bases unmatched to any gene: 3. This CDR3 region has 15 residues. For the CDR3, the DNA is TGTGCCAGCAGCTTGGGGATAGCGGGGGGAGAGACCCAGTACTTC. It specifies CASSLGIAGGETQYF.

V usage is TRBV15 and J usage is TRBJ2-3; D unresolved. The CDR3 contains 15 residues. Germline CDR1 is LNHNV and CDR2 is YYDKDF (reference sequence). V dropped 3 bases and J dropped 0 bases, with 10 bases sitting between them. DNA for the CDR3: TGTGCCACCAGCAGGGATTGGGCTAGCACAGATACGCAGTATTTT. Translated, it gives CATSRDWASTDTQYF. Looking up the rest from reference TRBV15 and TRBJ2-3 gives the full variable domain: DAMVIQNPRYQVTQFGKPVTLSCSQTLNHNVMYWYQQKSSQAPKLLFHYYDKDFNNEADTPDNFQSRRPNTSFCFLDIRSPGLGDTAMYLCATSRDWASTDTQYFGPGTRLTVL.

The chain joins TRBV28 to TRBJ1-1; D ambiguous. This CDR3 contains 13 residues. The V and J ends lost 3 bases and 1 base respectively, with 6 bases between them. CDR1 and CDR2 (germline): MDHEN, SYDVKM. DNA for the CDR3: TGTGCCAGCAGTTTGGATAAGAACACTGAAGCTTTCTTT. Translated: CASSLDKNTEAFF.

About this clone itself: Other DNA sequences in the sample encode the same CDR3. The V and J genes are TRBV7-2 and TRBJ2-1; 10 bases fit TRBD2. Germline lookup yields CDR1 SGHTA and CDR2 FQGNSA. V was pared by 1 base and J by 10 bases, with 4 bases of the junction left unmatched. This CDR3 region has 14 residues. CDR3 region: CASSLGLAGVEQFF. CDR3 nucleotides: TGTGCCAGCAGCTTAGGGCTAGCGGGGGTCGAGCAGTTCTTC.

This chain joins TRBV4-2 and TRBJ1-3; 10 nucleotides agree with TRBD1. This CDR3 spans 19 amino acids. Trimming cost V 1 base and J 0 bases; bases outside gene matches: 9. Germline CDR1 LGHNA, CDR2 YNFKEQ. The CDR3 is CASSQVGTGATSSGNTIYF. As DNA, the CDR3 is TGTGCCAGCAGCCAAGTAGGGACAGGGGCTACGAGCTCTGGAAACACCATATATTTT.